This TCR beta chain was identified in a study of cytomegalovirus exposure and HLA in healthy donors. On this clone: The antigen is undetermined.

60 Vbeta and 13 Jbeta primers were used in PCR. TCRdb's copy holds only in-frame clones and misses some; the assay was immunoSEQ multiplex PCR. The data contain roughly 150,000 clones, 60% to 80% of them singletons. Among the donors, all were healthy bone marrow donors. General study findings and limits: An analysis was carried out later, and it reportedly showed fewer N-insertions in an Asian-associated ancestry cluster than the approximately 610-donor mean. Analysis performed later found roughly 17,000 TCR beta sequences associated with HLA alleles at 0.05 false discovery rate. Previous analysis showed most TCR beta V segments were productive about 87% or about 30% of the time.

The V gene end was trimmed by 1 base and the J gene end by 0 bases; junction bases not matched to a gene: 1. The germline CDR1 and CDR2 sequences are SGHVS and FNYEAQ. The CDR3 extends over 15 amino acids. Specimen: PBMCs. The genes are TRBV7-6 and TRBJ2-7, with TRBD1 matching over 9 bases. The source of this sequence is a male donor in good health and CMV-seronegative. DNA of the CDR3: TGTGCCAGCAGCTTAGGGACAGGGGACTCCTACGAGCAGTACTTC. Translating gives CASSLGTGDSYEQYF.